The 27 T cell receptor beta chains reported below all come from one sample, sequenced in a study of T cell responses to AZD1222 COVID-19 vaccine. TCRdb's copy holds only in-frame clones and misses some; the assay was immunoSEQ multiplex PCR. The data hold about 100,000 clones, with around 90% observed a single time. The source was peripheral blood, collected on day 0 of AZD1222 vaccination. Receptor source: an adult in good health.

The CDR3 DNA reads as TGTGCCAGCAGCCGCGGGGGGAAGACTGAAGCTTTCTTT. This gives the protein CASSRGGKTEAFF. The V gene is TRBV7-3, the J gene TRBJ1-1, with D possibly being TRBD1 (5 bases). This CDR3 is built from 13 residues. Germline V gene sequence: CDR1 SGHTA, CDR2 FQGTGA. V was shortened by 5 bases and J by 5 bases, with 12 bases between the two germline ends.

The chain has TRBV2 and TRBJ1-2, with D perhaps matching TRBD1 (5 bases). Germline values: CDR1 SNHLY, CDR2 FYNNEI. V lost 6 bases, J lost 2 bases, and 10 bases lay in between. CDR3 length equals 13 residues. The chain's CDR3 is CASRAGPNYGYTF. The CDR3 bases are TGTGCCAGCAGGGCGGGACCAAACTATGGCTACACCTTC.

The chain links TRBV7-3 to TRBJ2-1; D possibly corresponds to TRBD2 (6 bases). The CDR3 contains 13 residues. Germline values: CDR1 SGHTA, CDR2 FQGTGA. The V end was cut by 5 bases, the J end by 9 bases, with 14 bases between. The CDR3 region is CASSAGTLGEQFF. Here the CDR3 DNA reads TGTGCCAGCAGCGCCGGGACTCTTGGTGAGCAGTTCTTC.

The V and J genes are TRBV27 and TRBJ2-7; D is possibly TRBD2 (5 bases). CDR3 length equals 14 residues. The V end was cut by 3 bases, the J end by 0 bases, with 9 bases between. The germline V gene has CDR1 MNHEY and CDR2 SMNVEV (reference sequence). CDR3 sequence: CASSFAGSSYEQYF. For the CDR3, the DNA is TGTGCCAGCAGTTTCGCGGGTTCCTCCTACGAGCAGTACTTC.

The rearrangement uses TRBV6-5 and TRBJ2-7; 9 bases are a match to TRBD1. V was clipped by 7 bases and J by 5 bases; unmatched bases: 9. Germline V gene data show CDR1 as MNHEY and CDR2 as SVGAGI. The CDR3 is made up of 14 amino acids. The chain's CDR3 is CASTSDRGWNEQYF. CDR3 bases: TGTGCCAGCACCTCCGACAGGGGGTGGAACGAGCAGTACTTC.

With respect to this clone: Other DNA sequences from this sample encode an identical CDR3 as well. The chain links TRBV15 to TRBJ2-7, with D uncertain. The CDR3 length is 13 residues. Deletions cut 0 bases from V and 0 bases from J, with 3 bases between. CDR1 and CDR2 from the germline V gene are LNHNV and YYDKDF (reference sequence). The CDR3 bases are TGTGCCACCAGCAGAGACCCCTCCTACGAGCAGTACTTC. Its protein product is CATSRDPSYEQYF.

V and J are TRBV6-5 and TRBJ1-1; 8 nucleotides match TRBD1. The CDR3 contains 14 residues. CDR1 is MNHEY and CDR2 is SVGAGI in the germline V gene. V lost 4 bases and J lost 3; bases outside the gene matches: 4. CDR3 protein: CASSWTGRDTEAFF. Here the CDR3 DNA reads TGTGCCAGCAGTTGGACAGGGAGGGACACTGAAGCTTTCTTT.

For this clone: One end of the junction does not line up with germline, which may come from a read error. The chain recombines TRBV7-6 with TRBJ1-1, with D maybe TRBD1 (5 bases). CDR3 length: 16 residues. CDR1 is SGHVS, CDR2 FNYEAQ, per germline. This chain's CDR3 is CAGSLRTRGSKTEAFF. CDR3 bases: TGTGCCGGCAGCTTAAGGACCCGGGGCTCGAAAACTGAAGCTTTCTTT.

The rearrangement links TRBV6-5 to TRBJ2-7; 7 nucleotides line up with TRBD2. This CDR3 spans 15 amino acids. The germline V gene has CDR1 MNHEY and CDR2 SVGAGI. The V segment lost 8 bases and the J segment 7 bases; nucleotides outside the gene matches: 17. The CDR3 DNA follows: TGTGCCAGCGATTTCCTGGCGGGAGCTTTAGGGGAGCAGTACTTC. Its protein is CASDFLAGALGEQYF.

The V and J genes are TRBV30 and TRBJ1-1, with 7 bases aligning to TRBD1. The length of the CDR3 is 11 residues. Looked up from germline, CDR1 is GTSNPN and CDR2 is SVGIG (reference sequence). With 1 base clipped from V and 8 bases from J, the junction kept 1 base outside the gene matches. This CDR3 is CAWSGTGEAFF. Here the CDR3 DNA reads TGTGCCTGGAGTGGGACAGGAGAAGCTTTCTTT.

This clone was counted ten times or more. The chain links TRBV28 to TRBJ2-7; tentative D call: TRBD2 (6 bases). Germline assignment: CDR1 MDHEN and CDR2 SYDVKM. The CDR3 sequence is 20 residues long. V lost 6 bases, J lost 0 bases, and 30 bases lay in between. CDR3 region: CASRKPGIRRENESSYEQYF. The CDR3 DNA sequence: TGTGCCAGCAGAAAGCCGGGGATTCGTCGGGAGAACGAAAGCTCCTACGAGCAGTACTTC.

This clone was seen a single time. The chain employs TRBV28 and TRBJ2-2, with D perhaps matching TRBD1 (6 bases). Germline-derived CDR1 and CDR2 are MDHEN and SYDVKM. There are 14 residues in the CDR3. Trimming took 7 bases from V and 2 from J, leaving 11 bases between them. In DNA form, the CDR3 reads TGTGCCAGCAAATGGACAGTCAACACCGGGGAGCTGTTTTTT. This sequence encodes CASKWTVNTGELFF.

The chain combines TRBV6-5 with TRBJ1-2; 8 bases are a match to TRBD1. The CDR3 length is 15 residues. The germline V gene has CDR1 MNHEY and CDR2 SVGAGI. Germline trimming cut 7 bases from V and 6 bases from J; bases unmatched to any gene: 13. The CDR3 sequence is CASTALDRGGHGYTF. CDR3 bases: TGTGCCAGCACCGCCTTAGACAGGGGCGGCCATGGCTACACCTTC.

The V gene is TRBV27, the J gene TRBJ2-3; 7 positions agree with TRBD1. The J segment lost 8 bases and the V segment lost 1 base, leaving 9 bases of the junction unmatched. The CDR3 totals 15 residues. Germline CDR1 and CDR2: MNHEY and SMNVEV (reference sequence). The CDR3 protein is CASSLWDSGFLTQYF. CDR3 nucleotide sequence: TGTGCCAGCAGTTTATGGGACAGTGGCTTTCTTACGCAGTATTTT.

The rearrangement uses TRBV7-9 and TRBJ2-7, with TRBD1 as a possible D gene (6 bases). This CDR3 comprises 15 residues. V lost 5 bases, J lost 0 bases, and 14 bases lay in between. The germline V gene encodes CDR1 SEHNR and CDR2 FQNEAQ (reference sequence). CDR3 in amino acids: CASSPTGFSSYEQYF. The CDR3, as DNA: TGTGCCAGCAGCCCTACAGGGTTCAGCTCCTACGAGCAGTACTTC.

The V call is TRBV29-1, the J call TRBJ2-7; 14 positions agree with TRBD2. J lost 3 bases, V lost 7 bases, and 5 bases had no gene match. Germline V CDR1 and CDR2: SQVTM, ANQGSEA. The CDR3 is 14 residues long. CDR3 nucleotides: TGCAGCGCTCGGGGACTAGCGGGAGACTACGAGCAGTACTTC. Its protein is CSARGLAGDYEQYF.

V is TRBV16 and J is TRBJ2-2; D uncertain. V was cut by 0 bases and J by 9 bases, with 11 bases left in between. The CDR3 is 14 residues long. CDR1 is KGHSY and CDR2 is FQNENV in the germline V gene. This CDR3 is CASSQSESLWELFF. The CDR3 DNA reads TGTGCCAGCAGCCAATCCGAGTCCCTTTGGGAGCTGTTTTTT. The complete variable domain, with remaining parts taken from reference TRBV16 and TRBJ2-2, reads GEEVAQTPKHLVRGEGQKAKLYCAPIKGHSYVFWYQQVLKNEFKFLISFQNENVFDETGMPKERFSAKCLPNSPCSLEIQATKLEDSAVYFCASSQSESLWELFFGEGSRLTVL.

V gene TRBV11-2 combines with J gene TRBJ1-1; D is uncertain. The V gene's germline CDR1 is SGHAT and CDR2 FQNNGV. This CDR3 is built from 11 residues. Trimming stripped 4 bases from V and 13 bases from J, with 13 bases between. The CDR3 region has the DNA TGTGCCAGCAGCTACGGGTCAGTGAATTTCTTT. Its translation: CASSYGSVNFF.

V is TRBV9 and J is TRBJ2-1, with 11 bases fitting TRBD2. Losses at the gene ends were 3 bases for V and 7 bases for J; bases not matched to a gene: 9. Germline V gives CDR1 SGDLS, CDR2 YYNGEE. This CDR3 contains 16 residues. CDR3 sequence reads: CASSGLAGSPTNEQFF. CDR3 coding DNA: TGTGCCAGCAGCGGACTAGCGGGATCACCTACTAATGAGCAGTTCTTC.

The chain joins TRBV27 to TRBJ1-4, with TRBD1 identical over 8 bases. V shed 5 bases, J shed 5 bases, and the junction held 7 bases outside the gene matches. Germline CDR1 reads MNHEY; CDR2 reads SMNVEV (reference sequence). The CDR3 has 15 amino acids. The CDR3, as DNA: TGTGCCAGCAGTCCTCGGACAGGGCTAAATGAAAAACTGTTTTTT. This encodes CASSPRTGLNEKLFF.

The V and J genes are TRBV27 and TRBJ1-6; 7 bases agree with TRBD1. The V segment lost 4 bases and the J segment 9 bases; nucleotides outside the gene matches: 3. CDR3 length equals 13 residues. Per germline, CDR1 MNHEY and CDR2 SMNVEV (reference sequence). The CDR3 loop is CASSSGGGSPLHF. DNA for the CDR3: TGTGCCAGCAGTTCAGGGGGGGGTTCACCCCTCCACTTT.

The J gene is TRBJ2-7, the V gene TRBV6-5; tentatively, D is TRBD2 (6 bases). In germline, CDR1 is MNHEY, CDR2 SVGAGI. The V end was cut by 5 bases, the J end by 2 bases, with 16 bases between. The CDR3 is 15 residues long. CDR3 sequence reads: CASSISTGVTYEQYF. The CDR3 bases are TGTGCCAGCAGTATCTCGACGGGGGTTACCTACGAGCAGTACTTC.

The V and J genes are TRBV7-3 and TRBJ2-3, with unresolved D. V shed 2 bases and J shed 5 bases, with 5 bases lying between them. Germline V CDR1 and CDR2: SGHTA, FQGTGA. This CDR3 comprises 12 residues. In DNA, the CDR3 is TGTGCCAGCAGCTTATATGGAGATACGCAGTATTTT. It translates to CASSLYGDTQYF.

V usage is TRBV5-1 and J usage is TRBJ1-1, with 9 nucleotides matching TRBD1. V lost 4 bases and J lost 1; bases outside the gene matches: 5. The V gene's germline CDR1 is SGHRS and CDR2 YFSETQ. This CDR3 is built from 15 residues. DNA for the CDR3: TGCGCCAGCAGCAGGACAGGGGCGTGGAACACTGAAGCTTTCTTT. Amino acid sequence: CASSRTGAWNTEAFF.

The chain couples TRBV10-1 to TRBJ2-7; 7 bases are shared with TRBD2. The germline V gene has CDR1 WNHNN and CDR2 SYGVQD (reference sequence). This CDR3 comprises 16 residues. The J segment lost 1 base and the V segment lost 4 bases, leaving 10 bases of the junction unmatched. The CDR3 spells CASSGGAAGESYEQYF. The CDR3 DNA follows: TGCGCCAGCAGTGGTGGGGCGGCGGGGGAATCCTACGAGCAGTACTTC.

The chain combines TRBV7-3 with TRBJ2-3; unclear D gene. V gave up 2 bases and J gave up 2 bases, with 2 bases separating them. There are 12 residues in the CDR3. CDR1 and CDR2 from the germline V gene are SGHTA and FQGTGA. The CDR3 nucleotides are TGTGCCAGCAGCTTAGACACAGATACGCAGTATTTT. Amino acid sequence: CASSLDTDTQYF.

The genes are TRBV28 and TRBJ1-4; TRBD1 matches 7 bases. Per the germline V gene, CDR1 is MDHEN and CDR2 is SYDVKM. The CDR3 loop spans 15 amino acids. The J segment lost 4 bases and the V segment lost 1 base, leaving 3 bases of the junction unmatched. The CDR3 DNA reads as TGTGCCAGCAGTTTATCGGGACAGTTTAATGAAAAACTGTTTTTT. Amino acids: CASSLSGQFNEKLFF.